Listed here is a single T cell receptor (beta chain). This CDR3 contains 16 residues. The V gene's germline CDR1 is SGHNT and CDR2 YYREEE (reference sequence). Trimming cost V 3 bases and J 1 base; bases outside gene matches: 6. Measured with immunoSEQ multiplex PCR; TCRdb has only the in-frame clones, and not every one. The sample yields roughly 63,000 clones, about nine tenths seen once. This record comes from a study of T cell changes during pregnancy in multiple sclerosis. The rearrangement uses TRBV5-4 and TRBJ2-2; 7 bases map to TRBD1. The sample consisted of peripheral blood, taken in the second trimester of pregnancy. The sequence was obtained from a female donor in good health, enrolled as a control in a pregnancy study. The CDR3: CASSSSRDRNTGELFF. The CDR3 nucleotides are TGTGCCAGCAGCTCGTCCCGGGACAGGAACACCGGGGAGCTGTTTTTT.